This T cell receptor (beta chain) was retrieved from a study of T cell clonality in common variable immunodeficiency. The method was immunoSEQ multiplex PCR; TCRdb's version includes in-frame clones alone and lacks a portion of them. Recorded here are about 39,000 clones, with no singletons, and the ten leading clones hold about 1.3%. V shed 6 bases and J shed 0 bases, with 9 bases lying between them. There are 14 residues in the CDR3. Germline CDR1 is ENHRY and CDR2 is SYGVKD. This clone was found many times. Its antigen is undetermined. Coverage ceases 3 residues before the CDR3 finishes, and the germline J gene fills in the end. Study-wide results and limits: TCRbeta clonality was increased in CVID versus healthy controls.

Sequences were obtained from peripheral blood mononuclear cells. The V and J genes are TRBV10-3 and TRBJ1-5; D not resolved. The TCR sequence derives from a person between 18 and 70 years old in good health. The CDR3 here is CAISEVASNQPQHF. Partial CDR3 DNA: TGTGCCATCAGCGAGGTGGCTAGCAATCAGCCC.